These 23 T cell receptor beta chains originate from one sample sequenced in a study of blood T cell repertoires in COVID-19. TCRdb keeps only in-frame clones here, not all; method: immunoSEQ multiplex PCR. The sample includes some 25,000 clones, over 75% of them seen just once. The sequencing input was peripheral blood. These receptors all stem from a man in his fifties or sixties with active COVID-19.

J is TRBJ2-7 and V is TRBV6-5; possible D gene TRBD1, 5 bases. Germline-derived CDR1 and CDR2 are MNHEY and SVGAGI. V lost 6 bases to trimming and J lost 3 bases, with 9 bases between them. The CDR3 sequence is 12 residues long. CDR3 sequence reads: CASRPQGYEQYF. CDR3 coding DNA: TGTGCCAGCAGGCCCCAGGGCTACGAGCAGTACTTC.

The chain combines TRBV5-1 with TRBJ2-3, with D possibly being TRBD1 (5 bases). Germline lookup yields CDR1 SGHRS and CDR2 YFSETQ. Trimming took off 0 bases at V and 1 base at J, with 18 bases between the two ends. The CDR3 has 18 amino acids. CDR3 in DNA: TGCGCCAGCAGCTTGGGACAGATAAGGGTTACGGGCACAGATACGCAGTATTTT. It specifies CASSLGQIRVTGTDTQYF.

V usage is TRBV5-1 and J usage is TRBJ1-1; perhaps TRBD1 as D (5 bases). Germline V CDR1 and CDR2: SGHRS, YFSETQ. The CDR3 length is 15 residues. V gave up 1 base and J gave up 5 bases, with 15 bases separating them. The DNA for the CDR3 is TGCGCCAGCAGCTTGATCGCGACCGGGGGGACTGAAGCTTTCTTT. Amino acid sequence: CASSLIATGGTEAFF.

The chain recombines TRBV7-3 with TRBJ2-1, with 10 positions matching TRBD2. The germline V gene has CDR1 SGHTA and CDR2 FQGTGA. Losses at the gene ends were 6 bases for V and 6 bases for J; bases not matched to a gene: 2. CDR3 length: 13 residues. The CDR3 region is CASRLAGGNEQFF. CDR3 nucleotide sequence: TGTGCCAGCAGGTTAGCGGGGGGCAATGAGCAGTTCTTC.

The V and J genes are TRBV7-3 and TRBJ1-2; tentatively, D is TRBD1 (5 bases). CDR1 SGHTA and CDR2 FQGTGA come from the germline V gene. The V end lost 3 bases, the J end lost 5 bases, and 19 bases lay between the germline ends. The CDR3 contains 16 residues. In nucleotides, the CDR3 is TGTGCCAGCAGCTTGCAGGGTGGAGTTGAAGCTTATGGCTACACCTTC. Translated: CASSLQGGVEAYGYTF.

This sequence joins TRBV9 and TRBJ1-3; the D gene is possibly TRBD1 (5 bases). Between the trimmed V and J ends, which lost 1 base and 0 bases, there was a span of 11 bases. The CDR3 consists of 16 residues. Looked up from germline, CDR1 is SGDLS and CDR2 is YYNGEE. DNA for the CDR3: TGTGCCAGCAGCGTAAAGGGGTCGAGCTCTGGAAACACCATATATTTT. Its translation: CASSVKGSSSGNTIYF. The full variable domain, completed using reference TRBV9 and TRBJ1-3, is DSGVTQTPKHLITATGQRVTLRCSPRSGDLSVYWYQQSLDQGLQFLIQYYNGEERAKGNILERFSAQQFPDLHSELNLSSLELGDSALYFCASSVKGSSSGNTIYFGEGSWLTVV.

This clone turned up a few times. The J gene is TRBJ1-6, the V gene TRBV2; unclear D gene. CDR3 length: 15 amino acids. Trimming left V 6 bases short and J 0 bases short, with 9 bases between. Germline V lookup: CDR1 SNHLY, CDR2 FYNNEI. CDR3 residues: CASSSASSYNSPLHF. The DNA for the CDR3 is TGTGCCAGCAGCTCCGCCAGCTCCTATAATTCACCCCTCCACTTT.

This rearrangement joins TRBV9 to TRBJ2-5; 8 bases fit TRBD1. The junction had 9 bases not matched to a gene; V was cut back by 3 bases and J by 5 bases. Germline CDR1 and CDR2: SGDLS and YYNGEE. CDR3 length: 15 amino acids. The CDR3, as DNA: TGTGCCAGCAGCGCCATGGACAGGGCGATCGAGACCCAGTACTTC. Translating it yields CASSAMDRAIETQYF.

This chain joins TRBV6-2 or TRBV6-3 and TRBJ2-2; 10 bases map to TRBD1. The germline V gene encodes CDR1 MNHEY and CDR2 SVGEGT. With 4 bases clipped from V and 5 bases from J, the junction kept 4 bases outside the gene matches. This CDR3 region has 15 residues. CDR3 DNA sequence: TGTGCCAGCAGTTTAAGACAGGGGGCAACCGGGGAGCTGTTTTTT. Protein: CASSLRQGATGELFF.

The CDR3 bases are TGTGCCAGCAGCGGCCAGAATAAGAACACTGAAGCTTTCTTT. Translated: CASSGQNKNTEAFF. This chain joins TRBV9 and TRBJ1-1; D not resolved. The CDR3 totals 14 residues. With 3 bases removed from V and 1 base from J, the gap between germline ends came to 10 bases. Per germline, CDR1 SGDLS and CDR2 YYNGEE.

This chain uses TRBV5-4 with TRBJ1-6; no clear D. Looked up from germline, CDR1 is SGHNT and CDR2 is YYREEE (reference sequence). This CDR3 spans 16 amino acids. Deletions cut 2 bases from V and 1 base from J, with 10 bases between. This chain's CDR3 is CASSFAGRSYNSPLHF. The CDR3 coding sequence is TGTGCCAGCAGCTTTGCGGGGAGATCCTATAATTCACCCCTCCACTTT. Full variable domain (outside the CDR3, taken from reference TRBV5-4 and TRBJ1-6): ETGVTQSPTHLIKTRGQQVTLRCSSQSGHNTVSWYQQALGQGPQFIFQYYREEENGRGNFPPRFSGLQFPNYSSELNVNALELDDSALYLCASSFAGRSYNSPLHFGNGTRLTVT.

This clone was observed a single time. V is TRBV29-1 and J is TRBJ1-1; D is unclear. This CDR3 is built from 11 residues. V was cut by 4 bases and J by 1 base, with 4 bases left in between. Germline V gene lookup returns CDR1 SQVTM and CDR2 ANQGSEA. The DNA for the CDR3 is TGCAGCGTTGGTAAGAACACTGAAGCTTTCTTT. Residues: CSVGKNTEAFF.

A single count supports this clone. The V gene is TRBV4-2, the J gene TRBJ2-1; D is unresolved. Germline CDR1 and CDR2: LGHNA and YNFKEQ. Trimming pared 0 bases from V and 3 bases from J, leaving 3 bases between. The CDR3 runs to 13 residues. The CDR3 loop reads CASSQDSYNEQFF. The DNA for the CDR3 is TGTGCCAGCAGCCAAGACAGCTACAATGAGCAGTTCTTC.

This clone showed up just once. The chain combines TRBV3-1 (or the pseudogene TRBV3-2) with TRBJ2-1; no definite D call. V was clipped by 1 base and J by 6 bases, with 7 bases between them. Per germline, CDR1 LGHDT and CDR2 YNNKEL (reference sequence). The CDR3 runs 13 residues. The CDR3 region is CASSQVPVNEQFF. The CDR3 DNA follows: TGTGCCAGCAGCCAAGTCCCCGTCAATGAGCAGTTCTTC.

The chain's CDR3 is CASSYVGQNYEQYV. CDR3 nucleotides: TGTGCCAGCAGTTACGTGGGACAAAACTACGAGCAGTACGTC. The chain is built from TRBV6-2 or TRBV6-3 and TRBJ2-7; tentatively, D is TRBD1 (6 bases). The V end lost 2 bases, the J end lost 3 bases, and 11 bases lay between the germline ends. CDR1 and CDR2 from the germline V gene are MNHEY and SVGEGT. The CDR3 covers 14 residues.

V and J are TRBV2 and TRBJ2-7, with 11 bases lining up with TRBD2. Per the germline V gene, CDR1 is SNHLY and CDR2 is FYNNEI. The CDR3 runs 14 residues. Germline trimming cut 6 bases from V and 3 bases from J; bases unmatched to any gene: 4. DNA of the CDR3: TGTGCCAGCAGGAAGACTAGCGGGGTCTACGAGCAGTACTTC. Translating gives CASRKTSGVYEQYF.

This chain links TRBV7-9 with TRBJ2-7; 7 bases align to TRBD2. The germline gives CDR1 SEHNR, CDR2 FQNEAQ (reference sequence). V trimming: 5 bases; J trimming: 0 bases; junction bases outside the gene matches: 4. The CDR3 consists of 14 residues. The CDR3, as DNA: TGTGCCAGCAGCAGTAGCGGGTCCTCCTACGAGCAGTACGTC. Translating it yields CASSSSGSSYEQYV.

V usage is TRBV5-1 and J usage is TRBJ2-3; no clear D. This CDR3 has 15 residues. Trimming took 4 bases from V and 5 from J, leaving 17 bases between them. Germline V CDR1 and CDR2: SGHRS, YFSETQ. The CDR3 DNA is TGCGCCAGCAGCCCGGGTAATCCGAAAGGAGATACGCAGTATTTT. It is translated as CASSPGNPKGDTQYF. Full variable domain (outside the CDR3, taken from reference TRBV5-1 and TRBJ2-3): KAGVTQTPRYLIKTRGQQVTLSCSPISGHRSVSWYQQTPGQGLQFLFEYFSETQRNKGNFPGRFSGRQFSNSRSEMNVSTLELGDSALYLCASSPGNPKGDTQYFGPGTRLTVL.

The rearrangement joins TRBV28 to TRBJ2-7, with 8 bases matching TRBD1. The CDR3 covers 15 residues. Germline V gives CDR1 MDHEN, CDR2 SYDVKM. The ends lost 4 bases at V and 2 bases at J; junction bases unmatched: 7. The CDR3 region is CASSSLGQVTYEQYF. The CDR3 DNA reads TGTGCCAGCAGTTCCCTGGGACAGGTGACCTACGAGCAGTACTTC.

The chain recombines TRBV30 with TRBJ2-7; D ambiguous. In germline, CDR1 is GTSNPN, CDR2 SVGIG (reference sequence). The CDR3 runs 13 residues. Between the trimmed V and J ends, which lost 0 bases and 4 bases, there was a span of 10 bases. The CDR3 here is CAWSVGGSYEQYV. The DNA of the CDR3 is TGTGCCTGGAGTGTCGGCGGTAGTTACGAGCAGTACGTC.

J is TRBJ1-2 and V is TRBV6-5; D is ambiguous. The CDR3 loop spans 12 amino acids. Trimming took 6 bases from V and 8 from J, leaving 13 bases between them. Germline V gene lookup returns CDR1 MNHEY and CDR2 SVGAGI. DNA for the CDR3: TGTGCCAGCAGAAAATCAAATCGGGGCTACACCTTC. Its protein product is CASRKSNRGYTF.

The chain combines TRBV5-1 with TRBJ1-4; the D gene is possibly TRBD1 (6 bases). V lost 2 bases to trimming and J lost 7 bases, with 12 bases between them. Looked up from germline, CDR1 is SGHRS and CDR2 is YFSETQ. The CDR3 loop spans 14 amino acids. The CDR3 sequence is CASSFGQPTEKLFF. The CDR3 DNA follows: TGCGCCAGCAGCTTTGGACAGCCAACTGAAAAACTGTTTTTT.

The rearrangement joins TRBV30 to TRBJ1-6; no clear D. The germline V gene has CDR1 GTSNPN and CDR2 SVGIG (reference sequence). Trimming removed 8 bases at V and 7 bases at J, with 15 bases between. The CDR3 covers 13 residues. The chain's CDR3 is CARREARNSPLHF. The DNA of the CDR3 is TGTGCCCGCCGGGAGGCTAGGAATTCACCCCTCCACTTT.